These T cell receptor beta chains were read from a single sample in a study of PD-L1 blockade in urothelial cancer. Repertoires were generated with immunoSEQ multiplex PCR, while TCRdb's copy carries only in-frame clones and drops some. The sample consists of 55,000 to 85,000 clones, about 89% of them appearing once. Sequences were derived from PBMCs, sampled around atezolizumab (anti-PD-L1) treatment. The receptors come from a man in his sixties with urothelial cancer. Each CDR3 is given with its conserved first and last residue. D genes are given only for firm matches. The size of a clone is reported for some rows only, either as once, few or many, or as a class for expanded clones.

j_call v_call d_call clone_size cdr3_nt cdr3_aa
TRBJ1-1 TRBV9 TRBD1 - TGTGCCAGCAGCGTGCAACAGGGGTGGAACACTGAAGCTTTCTTT CASSVQQGWNTEAFF
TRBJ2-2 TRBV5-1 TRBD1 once TGCGCCAGCAGCCAGGACAGGGCCACCGGGGAGCTGTTTTTT CASSQDRATGELFF
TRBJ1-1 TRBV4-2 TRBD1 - TGTGCCAGCAGCCAAGATTGGTGGACAGGCGGCCCCAACACTGAAGCTTTCTTT CASSQDWWTGGPNTEAFF
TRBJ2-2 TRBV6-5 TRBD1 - TGTGCCAGCAGTGCACAGGGGATAATAACCGGGGAGCTGTTTTTT CASSAQGIITGELFF
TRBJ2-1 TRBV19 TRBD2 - TGTGCCAGTAGCACACTAGCGGGAGAAAACAATGAGCAGTTCTTC CASSTLAGENNEQFF
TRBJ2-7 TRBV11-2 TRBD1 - TGTGCCAGCAGCCCGTGGACAGGATCTATCTCCTACGAGCAGTACTTC CASSPWTGSISYEQYF
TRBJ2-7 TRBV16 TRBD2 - TGTGCCAGCAGCCCGGGACTAGCGGGCTACGAGCAGTACTTC CASSPGLAGYEQYF
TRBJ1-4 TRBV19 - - TGTGCCAGTGCACCAGGGTGGACAACTAATGAAAAACTGTTTTTT CASAPGWTTNEKLFF
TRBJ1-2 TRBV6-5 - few TGTGCCAGCACCGCGTCTCGGGGATCCTATGGCTACACCTTC CASTASRGSYGYTF
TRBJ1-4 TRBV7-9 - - TGTGCCAGCAGCTTAGCGAGCAGCGGAGAAAAACTGTTTTTT CASSLASSGEKLFF
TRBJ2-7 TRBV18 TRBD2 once TGTGCCAGCTCAACGAGCGGGGGCCCCCTCTACGAGCAGTACTTC CASSTSGGPLYEQYF
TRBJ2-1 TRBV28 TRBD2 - TGTGCCAGCAGTTCCCCACCATATAGCGGGAGGGCCCGGGATGAGCAGTTCTTC CASSSPPYSGRARDEQFF
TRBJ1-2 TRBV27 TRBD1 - TGTGCCAGCGCCTCACTAGGGGCAGGGGGACGGCACTATGGCTACACCTTC CASASLGAGGRHYGYTF
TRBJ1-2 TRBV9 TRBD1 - TGTGCCAGCAGCCCTTCTGGACAGGGAGGAGATGGCTACACCTTC CASSPSGQGGDGYTF
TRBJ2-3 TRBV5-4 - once TGTGCCAGCAGCTTGGGGTCCGGTCGCACAGATACGCAGTATTTT CASSLGSGRTDTQYF
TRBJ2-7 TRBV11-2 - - TGTGCCAGCAGCTCGCACAATGAGCAGTACTTC CASSSHNEQYF
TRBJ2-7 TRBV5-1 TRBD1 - TGCGCCAGCAGCTTGACAGCAGGGGGAGTCCACGAGCAGTACTTC CASSLTAGGVHEQYF
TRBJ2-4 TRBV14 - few TGTGCCAGCAGCCATCGCGGGATCCAAAACATTCAGTACTTC CASSHRGIQNIQYF
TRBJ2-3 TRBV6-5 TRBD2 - TGTGCCAGCAGGGGGCCTAGCGGCCTCACAGATACGCAGTATTTT CASRGPSGLTDTQYF
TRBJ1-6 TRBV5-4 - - TGTGCCAGCAGCTCTTGGACACGACCGACCCATTCACCCCTCCACTTT CASSSWTRPTHSPLHF
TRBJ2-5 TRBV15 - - TGTGCCACCAGCAGAACCGGGACATCGCAAGAGACCCAGTACTTC CATSRTGTSQETQYF
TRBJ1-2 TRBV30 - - TGTGCCTGGAGCGGGCGGGGCGGTGGCTACACCTTC CAWSGRGGGYTF
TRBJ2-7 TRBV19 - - TGTGCCAGCAGGACAGCGATGGCCTACGAGCAGTACTTC CASRTAMAYEQYF
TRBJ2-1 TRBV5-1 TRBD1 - TGCGCCAGCAGCTTGAGGGACAGGGCAAACAATGAGCAGTTCTTC CASSLRDRANNEQFF
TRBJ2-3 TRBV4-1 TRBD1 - TGCGCCAGCAGCCAAGAGTTGCCCGGGACAGGGAGCTCAGATACGCAGTATTTT CASSQELPGTGSSDTQYF
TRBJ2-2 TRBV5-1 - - TGCGCCAGCAGCCGGGGAGGACCTTCGAGGGCCGGGGAGCTGTTTTTT CASSRGGPSRAGELFF
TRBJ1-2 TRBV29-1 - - TGCAGCGTTGAACTTCAGGGTGAGAACTATGGCTACACCTTC CSVELQGENYGYTF
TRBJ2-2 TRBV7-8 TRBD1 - TGTGCCAGCAGCTCGACAGGGTTCACCGGGGAGCTGTTTTTT CASSSTGFTGELFF
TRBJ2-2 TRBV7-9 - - TGTGCCAGCAGCTTAATATTCGGGGAGCTGTTTTTT CASSLIFGELFF
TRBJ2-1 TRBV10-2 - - TGCGCCAGCAGTGAAACTAGCTTACTGAATGAGCAGTTCTTC CASSETSLLNEQFF
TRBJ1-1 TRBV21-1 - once TGTGCCAGCACCTCACAGAGAATGAACACTGAAGCTTTCTTT CASTSQRMNTEAFF
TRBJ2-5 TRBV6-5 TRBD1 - TGTGCCAGCAGTATCGTTACAGGGGGGGAGACCCAGTACTTC CASSIVTGGETQYF
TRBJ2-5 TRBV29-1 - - TGCAGCGTTAGAGACGGGTACCAAGAGACCCAGTACTTC CSVRDGYQETQYF
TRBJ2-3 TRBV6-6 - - TGTGCCAGCAGTTACGACAGCTACACAGATACGCAGTATTTT CASSYDSYTDTQYF
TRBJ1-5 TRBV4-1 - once TGCGCCAGCAGCCAAGACGACAGAAGTAGCAATCAGCCCCAGCATTTT CASSQDDRSSNQPQHF
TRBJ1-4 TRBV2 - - TGTGCCAGCAATTACAGGGAGAATGAAAAACTGTTTTTT CASNYRENEKLFF
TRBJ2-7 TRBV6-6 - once TGTGCCAGCAGTTACTTGGGGCAAACCTACGAGCAGTACTTC CASSYLGQTYEQYF
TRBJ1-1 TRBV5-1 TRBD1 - TGCGCCAGCAGCCGATTAGGACAGGGTGGGAACACTGAAGCTTTCTTT CASSRLGQGGNTEAFF
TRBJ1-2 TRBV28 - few TGTGCCAGCATGGTTACAGGGATGCCCTATGGCTACACCTTC CASMVTGMPYGYTF
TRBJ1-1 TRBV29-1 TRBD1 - TGCAGCGTTTCGAAACAGGGGGGGAACACTGAAGCTTTCTTT CSVSKQGGNTEAFF
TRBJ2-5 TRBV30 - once TGTGCCTGGAGTGAAAAGGGAGGTGCGGAGACCCAGTACTTC CAWSEKGGAETQYF
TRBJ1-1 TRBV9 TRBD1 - TGTGCCAGCAGCGTGATGACAGGGGTTGAAGCTTTCTTT CASSVMTGVEAFF
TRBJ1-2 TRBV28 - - TGTGCCAGCGGTTCCGGGGGGCGTCATGGCTACACCTTC CASGSGGRHGYTF
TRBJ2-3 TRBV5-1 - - TGCGCCAGCAGCGGGGAGTATTTGGCAGATACGCAGTATTTT CASSGEYLADTQYF
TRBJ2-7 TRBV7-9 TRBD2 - TGTGCCAGCAGCCCGGGGGGGGCGGGGACACCCTACGAGCAGTACTTC CASSPGGAGTPYEQYF
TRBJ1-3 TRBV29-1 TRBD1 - TGCAGCGTGATACAGGGGGGAGCTGGAAACACCATATATTTT CSVIQGGAGNTIYF